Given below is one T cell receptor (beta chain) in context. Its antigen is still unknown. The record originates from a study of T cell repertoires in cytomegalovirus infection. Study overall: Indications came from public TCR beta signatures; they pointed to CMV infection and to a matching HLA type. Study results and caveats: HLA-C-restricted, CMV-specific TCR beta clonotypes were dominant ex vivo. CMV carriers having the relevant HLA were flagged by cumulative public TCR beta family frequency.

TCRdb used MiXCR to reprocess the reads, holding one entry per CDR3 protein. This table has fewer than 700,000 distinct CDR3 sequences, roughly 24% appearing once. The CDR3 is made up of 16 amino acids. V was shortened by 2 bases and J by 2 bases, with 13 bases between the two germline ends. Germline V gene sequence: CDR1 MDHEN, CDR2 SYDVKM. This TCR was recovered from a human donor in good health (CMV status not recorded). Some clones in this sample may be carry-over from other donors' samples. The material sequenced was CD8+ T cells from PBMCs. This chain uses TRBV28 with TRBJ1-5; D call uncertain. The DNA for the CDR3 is TGTGCCAGCAGTTTAGAGGGTAGGCGGCGCAATCAGCCCCAGCATTTT. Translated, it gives CASSLEGRRRNQPQHF.